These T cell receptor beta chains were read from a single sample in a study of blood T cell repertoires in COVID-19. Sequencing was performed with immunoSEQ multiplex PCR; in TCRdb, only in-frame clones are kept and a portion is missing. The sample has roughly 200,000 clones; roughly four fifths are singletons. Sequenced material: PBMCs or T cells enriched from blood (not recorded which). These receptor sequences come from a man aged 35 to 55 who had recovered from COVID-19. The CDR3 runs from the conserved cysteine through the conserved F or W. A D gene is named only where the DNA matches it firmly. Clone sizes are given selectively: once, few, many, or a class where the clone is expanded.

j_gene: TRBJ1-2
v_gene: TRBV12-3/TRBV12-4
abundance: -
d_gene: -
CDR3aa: CASSLQGPVSYTF
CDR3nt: TGTGCCAGCAGTTTACAGGGGCCAGTGAGCTACACCTTC

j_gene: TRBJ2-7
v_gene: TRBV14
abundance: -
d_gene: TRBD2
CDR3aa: CASSPEGGISYEQYF
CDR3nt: TGTGCCAGCAGCCCCGAGGGAGGGATCTCCTACGAGCAGTACTTC

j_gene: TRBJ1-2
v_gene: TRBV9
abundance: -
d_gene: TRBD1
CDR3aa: CASSVNPGQGIGGYTF
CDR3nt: TGTGCCAGCAGCGTAAACCCGGGACAGGGAATCGGAGGCTACACCTTC

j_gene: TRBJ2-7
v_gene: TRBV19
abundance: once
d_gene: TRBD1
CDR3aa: CASRGDRSSYEQYF
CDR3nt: TGTGCCAGTAGAGGGGACAGGAGCTCCTACGAGCAGTACTTC

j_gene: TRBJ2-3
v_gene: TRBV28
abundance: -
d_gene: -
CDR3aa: CASSPLTGYEDTQYF
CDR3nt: TGTGCCAGCAGTCCCCTGACAGGCTATGAAGATACGCAGTATTTT

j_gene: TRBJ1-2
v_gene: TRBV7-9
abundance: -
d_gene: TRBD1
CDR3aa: CASSLADRAYYGYTF
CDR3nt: TGTGCCAGCAGCTTAGCGGACAGGGCCTACTATGGCTACACCTTC

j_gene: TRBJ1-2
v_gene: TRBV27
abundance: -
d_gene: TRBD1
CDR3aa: CASSSTLLTGVHGYTF
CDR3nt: TGTGCCAGCAGTTCCACCCTCCTGACAGGGGTGCACGGCTACACCTTC

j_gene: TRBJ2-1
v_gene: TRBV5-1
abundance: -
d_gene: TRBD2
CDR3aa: CASSLAGGLYATYNEQFF
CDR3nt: TGCGCCAGCAGCTTAGCGGGAGGGCTATACGCGACCTACAATGAGCAGTTCTTC

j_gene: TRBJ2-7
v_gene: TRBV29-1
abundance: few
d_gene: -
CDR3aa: CSVEDLSSYEQYF
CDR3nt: TGCAGCGTTGAAGATCTAAGCTCCTACGAGCAGTACTTC

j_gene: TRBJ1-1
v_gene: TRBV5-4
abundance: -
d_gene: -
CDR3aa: CASSFNTEAFF
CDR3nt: TGTGCCAGCAGCTTTAATACTGAAGCTTTCTTT

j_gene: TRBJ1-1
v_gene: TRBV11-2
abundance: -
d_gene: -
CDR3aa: CASSLNRRATEAFF
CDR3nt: TGTGCCAGCAGCTTAAACAGGAGGGCCACTGAAGCTTTCTTT

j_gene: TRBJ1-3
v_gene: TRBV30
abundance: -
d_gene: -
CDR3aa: CAWSGGMGNTIYF
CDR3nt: TGTGCCTGGAGTGGAGGGATGGGAAACACCATATATTTT

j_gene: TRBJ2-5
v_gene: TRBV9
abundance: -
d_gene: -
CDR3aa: CASSVGGAERRETQYF
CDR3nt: TGTGCCAGCAGCGTAGGAGGAGCGGAGAGGCGAGAGACCCAGTACTTC

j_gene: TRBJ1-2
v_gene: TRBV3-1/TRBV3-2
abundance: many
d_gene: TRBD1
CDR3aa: CASSQDNVGGQPYGYTF
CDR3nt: TGTGCCAGCAGCCAAGATAACGTAGGGGGACAGCCCTATGGCTACACCTTC

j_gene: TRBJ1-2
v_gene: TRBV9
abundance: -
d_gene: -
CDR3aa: CASSPRGSLNYGYTF
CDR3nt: TGTGCCAGCAGCCCGCGGGGGTCCCTAAACTATGGCTACACCTTC

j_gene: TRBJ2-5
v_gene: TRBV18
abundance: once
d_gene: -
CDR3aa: CASSPPRGFQETQYF
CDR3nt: TGTGCCAGCTCACCACCACGAGGGTTCCAAGAGACCCAGTACTTC

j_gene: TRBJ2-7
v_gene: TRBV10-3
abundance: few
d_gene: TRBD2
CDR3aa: CAISQTSGTTYEQYF
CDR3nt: TGTGCCATCAGCCAAACTAGCGGGACAACCTACGAGCAGTACTTC